Given below is one T cell receptor beta chain in context. The antigen remains undetermined. This record belongs to a study of CD8+ T cells in alopecia areata. Study context: A regimen of oral tofacitinib, 5 to 10 mg twice daily, was given to treated patients.

cDNA prepared by RNA extraction and subsequent reverse transcription served as the template for sequencing. This table comes from immunoSEQ multiplex PCR, and its TCRdb copy is limited to in-frame clones, with some not included. The sample yields fewer than 350,000 clones, roughly 64% seen once. Study-wide points: Affected lesional scalp, above all in alopecia totalis/universalis, was more clonal than normal scalp.

Germline CDR1 reads MNHEY; CDR2 reads SVGAGI. The CDR3 sequence is 14 residues long. The ends were cut back, 2 bases at V and 4 bases at J, with 8 bases in the middle. Treatment indicated: oral pan-JAK inhibitor, 5-10 mg twice daily. Individuals with alopecia areata gave both lesional scalp punch biopsies and peripheral blood for collection. This sequence joins TRBV6-5 and TRBJ2-2; TRBD2 might be the D (5 bases). The receptor was derived from a human donor with alopecia areata. This specimen was CD4+ T cells sorted from blood, taken at week 24, from a patient treated with tofacitinib. DNA of the CDR3: TGTGCCAGCAGTTACCGACGGGGCACCGGGGAGCTGTTTTTT. Translation gives CASSYRRGTGELFF.